This TCR beta chain originates from a study of shared clonotypes between healthy human individuals. Study-level information: Used for every donor were three CD4 naive, three CD4 memory, two CD8 naive and one CD8 memory plate.

Of note for this clone: The antigen remains unidentified.

The CDR3 length is 12 residues. Trimming took 6 bases from V and 10 from J, leaving 13 bases between them. Germline V gene data show CDR1 as MDHEN and CDR2 as SYDVKM. Genomic DNA per cell subset filled all wells of several immunoSEQ plates. Profiling relied on immunoSEQ multiplex PCR, and the TCRdb table lists in-frame clones only, not all of them. The profile shows roughly 2,300,000 clones, just under 95% of them singletons. Study-wide points: A generally larger estimated richness was seen in naive subsets than in memory subsets.

The origin of this receptor is a man aged 18 to 29 in good health. Some clones in this sample may be carry-over from other donors' samples. The source material was naive CD4+ T cells from PBMCs. Regarding subset: CD45RA+ positively selected. This chain uses TRBV28 with TRBJ1-5; unclear D gene. In nucleotides, the CDR3 is TGTGCCAGCAGGGAGGGATTTAGCCCCCAGCATTTT. Its protein is CASREGFSPQHF.